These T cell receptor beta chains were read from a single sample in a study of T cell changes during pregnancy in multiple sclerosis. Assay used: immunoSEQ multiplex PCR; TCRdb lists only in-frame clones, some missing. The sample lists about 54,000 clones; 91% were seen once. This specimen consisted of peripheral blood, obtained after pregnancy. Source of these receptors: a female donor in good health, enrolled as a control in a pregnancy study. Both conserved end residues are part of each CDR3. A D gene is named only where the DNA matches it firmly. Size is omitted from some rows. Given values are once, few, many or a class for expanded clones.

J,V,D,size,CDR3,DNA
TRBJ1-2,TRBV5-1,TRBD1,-,CASSRTGGTQDGYGYTF,TGCGCCAGCAGCAGAACAGGGGGGACACAGGATGGGTATGGCTACACCTTC
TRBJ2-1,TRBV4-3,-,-,CASSQVSPSLRNEQFF,TGCGCCAGCAGCCAAGTCTCGCCTAGTTTGCGCAATGAGCAGTTCTTC
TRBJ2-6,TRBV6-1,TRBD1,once,CASRTGGSGANVLTF,TGTGCCAGCCGGACAGGGGGCTCTGGGGCCAACGTCCTGACTTTC
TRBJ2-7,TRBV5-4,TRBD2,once,CASSQTSGIYEQYF,TGTGCCAGCAGTCAGACTAGCGGGATTTACGAGCAGTACTTC
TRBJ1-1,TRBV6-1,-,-,CASNPWGTPPLEAFF,TGTGCCAGCAACCCCTGGGGGACTCCCCCCCTGGAAGCTTTCTTT
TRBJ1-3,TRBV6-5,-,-,CASGWSSGNTIYF,TGTGCCAGTGGTTGGAGCTCTGGAAACACCATATATTTT
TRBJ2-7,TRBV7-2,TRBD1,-,CASKFSQGANNEQYF,TGTGCCAGCAAATTCAGCCAGGGGGCAAACAACGAGCAGTACTTC
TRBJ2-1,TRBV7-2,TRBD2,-,CASSFSGSSYNEQFF,TGTGCCAGCAGCTTTAGCGGGAGCTCCTACAATGAGCAGTTCTTC
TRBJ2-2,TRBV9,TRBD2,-,CASSVGLAEPGGELFF,TGTGCCAGCAGCGTCGGACTAGCGGAGCCCGGCGGGGAGCTGTTTTTT
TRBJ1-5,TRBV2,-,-,CASSEPYSNQPQHF,TGTGCCAGCAGTGAGCCCTATAGCAATCAGCCCCAGCATTTT
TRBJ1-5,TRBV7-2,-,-,CASTPNWASNQPQHF,TGTGCCAGCACTCCTAATTGGGCTAGCAATCAGCCCCAGCATTTT
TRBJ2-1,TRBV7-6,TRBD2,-,CASSLEAGGKGPRYNEQFF,TGTGCCAGCAGCTTAGAAGCGGGAGGAAAGGGCCCCAGATACAATGAGCAGTTCTTC
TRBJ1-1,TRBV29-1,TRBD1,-,CSVWDSQNTEAFF,TGCAGCGTTTGGGACAGCCAGAACACTGAAGCTTTCTTT
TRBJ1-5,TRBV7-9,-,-,CASSLGVGLGRQPQHF,TGTGCCAGCAGCTTAGGAGTCGGGTTGGGGCGGCAGCCCCAGCATTTT
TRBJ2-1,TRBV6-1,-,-,CASSEGRTDENEQFF,TGTGCCAGCAGTGAAGGCAGGACAGACGAAAATGAGCAGTTCTTC
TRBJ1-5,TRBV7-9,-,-,CASSLTGYPQHF,TGTGCCAGCAGTCTTACAGGATACCCCCAGCATTTT
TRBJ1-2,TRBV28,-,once,CASSPLGYGYTF,TGTGCCAGCAGTCCCCTCGGCTATGGCTACACCTTC
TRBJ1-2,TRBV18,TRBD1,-,CASSSRGTVNYGYTF,TGTGCCAGCTCATCAAGGGGGACAGTTAACTATGGCTACACCTTC
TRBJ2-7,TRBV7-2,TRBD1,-,CASSSPRDSYEQYF,TGTGCCAGCAGCTCCCCCCGGGACAGCTACGAGCAGTACTTC
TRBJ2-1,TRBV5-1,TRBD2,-,CASSLGLAGTYNEQFF,TGCGCCAGCAGCTTGGGACTAGCGGGTACCTACAATGAGCAGTTCTTC
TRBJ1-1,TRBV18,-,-,CASSRTDNTEAFF,TGTGCCAGTTCCAGGACAGACAACACTGAAGCTTTCTTT
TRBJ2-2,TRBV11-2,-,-,CASSLEGPPGELFF,TGTGCCAGCAGCTTAGAGGGCCCCCCCGGGGAGCTGTTTTTT
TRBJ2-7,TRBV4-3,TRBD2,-,CASSHGLAGYSYEQYF,TGCGCCAGCAGCCACGGACTAGCGGGCTACTCCTACGAGCAGTACTTC